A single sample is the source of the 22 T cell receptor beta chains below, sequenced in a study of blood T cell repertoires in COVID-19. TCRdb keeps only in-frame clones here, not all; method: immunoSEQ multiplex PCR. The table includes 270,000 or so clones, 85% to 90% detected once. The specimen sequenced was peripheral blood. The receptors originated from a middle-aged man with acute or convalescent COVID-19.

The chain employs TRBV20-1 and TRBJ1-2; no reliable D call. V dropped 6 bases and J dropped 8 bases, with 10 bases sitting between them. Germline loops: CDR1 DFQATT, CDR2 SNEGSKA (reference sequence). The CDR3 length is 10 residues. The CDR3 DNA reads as TGCAGTGCCAGGTCCCCCGGCTACACCTTC. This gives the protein CSARSPGYTF.

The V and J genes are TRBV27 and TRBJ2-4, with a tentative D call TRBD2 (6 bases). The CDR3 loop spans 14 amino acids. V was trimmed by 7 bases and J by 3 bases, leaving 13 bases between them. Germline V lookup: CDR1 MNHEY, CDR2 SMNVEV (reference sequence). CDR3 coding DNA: TGTGCCAGCAAGGTTGGGGGAGGCAAAAACATTCAGTACTTC. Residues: CASKVGGGKNIQYF.

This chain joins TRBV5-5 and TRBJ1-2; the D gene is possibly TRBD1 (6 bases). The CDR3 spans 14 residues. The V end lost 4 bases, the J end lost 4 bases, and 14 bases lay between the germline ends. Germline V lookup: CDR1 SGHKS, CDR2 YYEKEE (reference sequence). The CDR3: CASSPQGLPYGYTF. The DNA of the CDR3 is TGTGCCAGCAGCCCCCAGGGGCTCCCCTATGGCTACACCTTC.

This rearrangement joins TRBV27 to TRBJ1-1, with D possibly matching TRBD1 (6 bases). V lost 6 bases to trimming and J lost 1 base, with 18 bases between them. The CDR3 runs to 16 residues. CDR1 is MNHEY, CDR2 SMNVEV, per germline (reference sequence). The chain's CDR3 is CASRRQGGSGNTEAFF. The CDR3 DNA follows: TGTGCCAGCAGGCGCCAAGGGGGTTCTGGGAACACTGAAGCTTTCTTT.

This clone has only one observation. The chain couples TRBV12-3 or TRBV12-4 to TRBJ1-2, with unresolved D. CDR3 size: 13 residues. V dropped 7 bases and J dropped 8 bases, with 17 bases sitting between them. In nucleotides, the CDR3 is TGTGCCAGCACTCCGGACGGTACGGGGGGCTACACCTTC. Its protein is CASTPDGTGGYTF.

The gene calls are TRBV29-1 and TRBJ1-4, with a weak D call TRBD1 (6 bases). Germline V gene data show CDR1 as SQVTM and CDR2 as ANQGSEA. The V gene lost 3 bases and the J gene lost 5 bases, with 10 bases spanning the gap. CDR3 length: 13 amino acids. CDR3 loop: CSVDPGQNEKLFF. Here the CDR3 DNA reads TGCAGCGTTGACCCAGGACAGAATGAAAAACTGTTTTTT.

The CDR3 bases are TGTGCCAGTGCGGACAGGGAGAATTCACCCCTCCACTTT. It yields the protein CASADRENSPLHF. The rearrangement links TRBV9 to TRBJ1-6; 8 nucleotides align to TRBD1. V was pared by 8 bases and J by 7 bases, with 5 bases of the junction left unmatched. The CDR3 has 13 amino acids. The V gene's germline CDR1 is SGDLS and CDR2 YYNGEE.

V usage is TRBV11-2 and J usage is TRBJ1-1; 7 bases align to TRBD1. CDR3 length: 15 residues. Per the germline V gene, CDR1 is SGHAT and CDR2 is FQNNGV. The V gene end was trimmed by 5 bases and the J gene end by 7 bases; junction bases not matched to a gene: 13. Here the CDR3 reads CASSTPRGQSVEAFF. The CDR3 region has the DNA TGTGCCAGCAGCACCCCCAGGGGACAGTCCGTTGAAGCTTTCTTT.

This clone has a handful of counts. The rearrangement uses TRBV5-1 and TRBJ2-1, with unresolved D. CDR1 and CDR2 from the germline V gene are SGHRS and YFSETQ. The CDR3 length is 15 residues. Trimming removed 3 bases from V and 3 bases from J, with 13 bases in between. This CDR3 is CASSSRYPLYNEQFF. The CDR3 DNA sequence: TGCGCCAGCAGCTCCAGGTACCCCCTCTACAATGAGCAGTTCTTC.

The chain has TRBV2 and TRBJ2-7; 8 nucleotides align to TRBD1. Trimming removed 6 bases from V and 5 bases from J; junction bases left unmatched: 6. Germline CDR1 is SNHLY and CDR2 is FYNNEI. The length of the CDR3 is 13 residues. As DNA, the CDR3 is TGTGCCAGCAGACGGACAGGGTGGGACGAGCAGTACTTC. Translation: CASRRTGWDEQYF. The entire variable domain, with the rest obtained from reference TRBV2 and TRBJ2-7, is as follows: EPEVTQTPSHQVTQMGQEVILRCVPISNHLYFYWYRQILGQKVEFLVSFYNNEISEKSEIFDDQFSVERPDGSNFTLKIRSTKLEDSAMYFCASRRTGWDEQYFGPGTRLTVT.

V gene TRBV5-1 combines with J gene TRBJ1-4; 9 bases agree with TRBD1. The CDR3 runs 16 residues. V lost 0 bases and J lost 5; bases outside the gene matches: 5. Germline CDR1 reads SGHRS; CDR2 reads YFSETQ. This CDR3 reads CASSLVVTGGNEKLFF. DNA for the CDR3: TGCGCCAGCAGCTTGGTGGTGACAGGGGGAAATGAAAAACTGTTTTTT.

The chain's CDR3 is CASSLERGYEAFF. Written as DNA, the CDR3 is TGTGCCAGCTCTCTTGAAAGGGGTTATGAAGCTTTCTTT. The genes are TRBV18 and TRBJ1-1; D perhaps matches TRBD1 (5 bases). Germline CDR1 and CDR2: KGHSH and LQKENI. The CDR3 is made up of 13 amino acids. The V end lost 6 bases, the J end lost 7 bases, and 15 bases lay between the germline ends. The variable domain in full, with the rest retrieved from reference TRBV18 and TRBJ1-1, is NAGVMQNPRHLVRRRGQEARLRCSPMKGHSHVYWYRQLPEEGLKFMVYLQKENIIDESGMPKERFSAEFPKEGPSILRIQQVVRGDSAAYFCASSLERGYEAFFGQGTRLTVV.

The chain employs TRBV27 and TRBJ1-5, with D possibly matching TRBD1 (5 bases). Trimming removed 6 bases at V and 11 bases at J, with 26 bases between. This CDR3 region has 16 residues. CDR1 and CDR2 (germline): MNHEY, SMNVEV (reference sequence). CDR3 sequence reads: CASSRIRDAGRGAQHF. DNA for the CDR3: TGTGCCAGCAGCCGCATCCGGGACGCGGGGAGAGGGGCCCAGCATTTT.

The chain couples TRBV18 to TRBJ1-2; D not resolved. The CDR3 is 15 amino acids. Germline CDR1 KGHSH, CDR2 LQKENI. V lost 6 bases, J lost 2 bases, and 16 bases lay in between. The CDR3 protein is CASSPGLSRNYGYTF. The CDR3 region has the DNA TGTGCCAGCTCCCCTGGTTTGTCCAGGAACTATGGCTACACCTTC.

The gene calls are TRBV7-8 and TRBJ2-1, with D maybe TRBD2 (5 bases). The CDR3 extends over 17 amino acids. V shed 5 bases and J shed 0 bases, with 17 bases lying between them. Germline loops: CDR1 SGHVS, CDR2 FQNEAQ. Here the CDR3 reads CASSGLLSGSSYNEQFF. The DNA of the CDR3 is TGTGCCAGCAGCGGACTTTTGAGTGGAAGCTCCTACAATGAGCAGTTCTTC. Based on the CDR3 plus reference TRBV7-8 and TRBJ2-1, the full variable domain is GAGVSQSPRYKVAKRGQDVALRCDPISGHVSLFWYQQALGQGPEFLTYFQNEAQLDKSGLPSDRFFAERPEGSVSTLKIQRTQQEDSAVYLCASSGLLSGSSYNEQFFGPGTRLTVL.

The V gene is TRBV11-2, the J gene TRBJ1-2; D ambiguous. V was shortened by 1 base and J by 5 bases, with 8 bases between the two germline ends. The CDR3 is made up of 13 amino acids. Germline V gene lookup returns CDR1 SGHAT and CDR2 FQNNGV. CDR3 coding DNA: TGTGCCAGCAGCTTAGCCCATTTTTATGGCTACACCTTC. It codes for CASSLAHFYGYTF.

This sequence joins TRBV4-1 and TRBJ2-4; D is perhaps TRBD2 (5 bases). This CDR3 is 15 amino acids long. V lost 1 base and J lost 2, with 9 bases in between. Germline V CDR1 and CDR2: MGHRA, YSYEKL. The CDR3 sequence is CASSQGRGSKNIQYF. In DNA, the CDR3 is TGCGCCAGCAGCCAAGGACGCGGGTCCAAAAACATTCAGTACTTC.

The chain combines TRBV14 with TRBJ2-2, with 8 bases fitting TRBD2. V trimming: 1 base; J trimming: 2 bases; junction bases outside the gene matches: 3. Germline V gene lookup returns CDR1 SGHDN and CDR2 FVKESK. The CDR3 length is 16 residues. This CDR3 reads CASSQVAGFNTGELFF. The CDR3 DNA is TGTGCCAGCAGCCAAGTAGCGGGGTTTAACACCGGGGAGCTGTTTTTT.

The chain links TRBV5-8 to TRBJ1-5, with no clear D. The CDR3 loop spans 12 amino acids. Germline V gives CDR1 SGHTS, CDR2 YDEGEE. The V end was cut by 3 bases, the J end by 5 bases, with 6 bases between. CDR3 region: CASSSSYQPQHF. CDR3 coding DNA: TGTGCCAGCAGCTCGTCTTATCAGCCCCAGCATTTT. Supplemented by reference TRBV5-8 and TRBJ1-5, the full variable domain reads EAGVTQSPTHLIKTRGQQATLRCSPISGHTSVYWYQQALGLGLQFLLWYDEGEERNRGNFPPRFSGRQFPNYSSELNVNALELEDSALYLCASSSSYQPQHFGDGTRLSIL.

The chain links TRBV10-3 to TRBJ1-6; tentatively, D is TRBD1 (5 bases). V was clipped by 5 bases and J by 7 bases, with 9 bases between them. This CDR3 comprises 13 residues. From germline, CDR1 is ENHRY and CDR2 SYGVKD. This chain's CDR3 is CAISPGRNSPLHF. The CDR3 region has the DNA TGTGCCATCAGTCCAGGGAGGAATTCACCCCTCCACTTT.

The DNA of the CDR3 is TGTGCCAGCAGCTTGATCTCTAGCTATGAGCAGTACTTC. Translating it yields CASSLISSYEQYF. The chain combines TRBV5-4 with TRBJ2-7; D possibly corresponds to TRBD2 (5 bases). The CDR3 is 13 residues long. Germline V lookup: CDR1 SGHNT, CDR2 YYREEE (reference sequence). V was clipped by 1 base and J by 7 bases, with 12 bases between them.

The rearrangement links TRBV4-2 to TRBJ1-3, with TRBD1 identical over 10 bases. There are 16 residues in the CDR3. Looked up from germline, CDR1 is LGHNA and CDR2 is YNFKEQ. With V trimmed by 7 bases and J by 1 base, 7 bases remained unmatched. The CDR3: CASNLDRGTSGNTIYF. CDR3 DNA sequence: TGTGCCAGCAATTTGGACAGGGGGACTTCTGGAAACACCATATATTTT.